This is a list of T cell receptor beta chains from one sample in a study of blood T cell repertoires in COVID-19. Clones were sequenced by immunoSEQ multiplex PCR, and TCRdb holds only the in-frame ones, with some missing. The sample contains about 70,000 clones, 88% of which appear only once. The sequenced material came from peripheral blood. The receptor source for this set is a human donor in a cohort sampled during active COVID-19. The CDR3 runs from the conserved cysteine through the conserved F or W. The order of the fields is D gene, V gene, J gene, clone size, CDR3 protein, CDR3 DNA. D genes are given only for firm matches. Size is omitted from some rows. Given values are once, few, many or a class for expanded clones.

>.|TRBV6-4|TRBJ2-3|few
CASSDSETLEPQYF
TGTGCCAGCAGTGACTCAGAGACCCTAGAACCGCAGTATTTT
>TRBD2|TRBV10-3|TRBJ2-1|.
CAISETSGSIHEQFF
TGTGCCATCAGTGAGACTAGCGGGAGTATCCATGAGCAGTTCTTC
>.|TRBV24-1|TRBJ1-1|.
CATGWGRSAGPLNTEAFF
TGTGCCACCGGCTGGGGCCGATCAGCGGGGCCATTGAACACTGAAGCTTTCTTT
>TRBD1|TRBV2|TRBJ2-3|.
CASSEETGSTDTQYF
TGTGCCAGCAGTGAAGAGACAGGGAGTACAGATACGCAGTATTTT
>TRBD1|TRBV3-1/TRBV3-2|TRBJ2-6|.
CASSRDSSGANVLTF
TGTGCCAGCAGCCGGGACAGCTCTGGGGCCAACGTCCTGACTTTC
>TRBD1|TRBV4-2|TRBJ2-5|.
CASSQDWDRQETQYF
TGTGCCAGCAGCCAAGATTGGGACAGACAAGAGACCCAGTACTTC
>.|TRBV7-3|TRBJ2-5|.
CASSLGAGRETQYF
TGTGCCAGCAGCTTAGGCGCGGGCCGAGAGACCCAGTACTTC
>.|TRBV2|TRBJ1-1|.
CASSPFGTEAFF
TGTGCCAGCAGTCCCTTCGGCACTGAAGCTTTCTTT
>.|TRBV19|TRBJ2-5|.
CASSKTFPQETQYF
TGTGCCAGTAGCAAGACATTCCCCCAAGAGACCCAGTACTTC
>.|TRBV24-1|TRBJ1-5|.
CATSDLTPWPQHF
TGTGCCACCAGTGATTTGACACCTTGGCCCCAGCATTTT
>.|TRBV5-1|TRBJ1-1|.
CASSLVEKTEAFF
TGCGCCAGCAGCTTGGTGGAGAAAACTGAAGCTTTCTTT
>.|TRBV19|TRBJ2-3|.
CASTSGQGIDTQYF
.
>.|TRBV2|TRBJ2-1|.
CASSLTANEQFF
TGTGCCAGCAGTCTTACTGCAAATGAGCAGTTCTTC
>TRBD1|TRBV28|TRBJ1-5|.
CASTRTGINQPQHF
TGTGCCAGCACCAGGACAGGGATCAATCAGCCCCAGCATTTT
>TRBD2|TRBV6-6|TRBJ2-7|.
CASTLAGGIHEQYF
TGTGCCTCCACTCTAGCGGGAGGGATCCACGAGCAGTACTTC
>.|TRBV28|TRBJ1-2|.
CASSHNDGYTF
TGTGCCAGCAGTCACAACGATGGCTACACCTTC
>.|TRBV19|TRBJ2-1|.
CASSPQRQSRSYNEQFF
TGTGCCAGTAGTCCCCAAAGACAGTCCCGCTCCTACAATGAGCAGTTCTTC
>.|TRBV19|TRBJ1-1|.
CASSIDRGQKNTEAFF
TGTGCCAGTAGTATAGACCGCGGACAGAAGAACACTGAAGCTTTCTTT
>.|TRBV2|TRBJ2-7|.
CASSEGENEQYF
TGTGCCAGCAGTGAAGGGGAGAACGAGCAGTACTTC
>.|TRBV7-6|TRBJ1-6|.
CASSLVAGPYNSPLHF
TGTGCCAGCAGCTTAGTGGCGGGCCCCTATAATTCACCCCTCCACTTT
>TRBD1|TRBV15|TRBJ2-5|.
CATNRGPLGQETQYF
TGTGCCACCAACAGGGGGCCACTTGGACAAGAGACCCAGTACTTC
>TRBD1|TRBV10-1|TRBJ2-5|.
CASSNPGQGTQTQYF
TGCGCCAGCAGTAATCCGGGACAGGGTACGCAGACCCAGTACTTC
>.|TRBV3-1/TRBV3-2|TRBJ2-7|.
CASSQRWGAYEQYF
TGTGCCAGCAGCCAAAGATGGGGGGCCTACGAGCAGTACTTC
>TRBD2|TRBV19|TRBJ2-1|.
CASMPGLAGLEQFF
TGTGCCAGTATGCCGGGACTAGCGGGCTTGGAGCAGTTCTTC
>.|TRBV5-1|TRBJ1-1|once
CASSLFPGSNTEAFF
TGCGCCAGCAGTCTCTTCCCCGGGAGTAACACTGAAGCTTTCTTT
>.|TRBV7-3|TRBJ2-3|.
CASSRTDTDTQYF
TGTGCCAGCAGCAGGACAGACACAGATACGCAGTATTTT
>.|TRBV5-4|TRBJ2-2|.
CASGRVGELFF
TGTGCCAGCGGCCGGGTCGGGGAGCTGTTTTTT
>.|TRBV24-1|TRBJ2-5|.
CATSDQAGQQETQYF
TGTGCCACCAGTGACCAGGCGGGCCAGCAAGAGACCCAGTACTTC
>.|TRBV5-8|TRBJ1-5|.
CASTTLGGRLGNQPQHF
TGTGCCAGCACTACCCTAGGGGGAAGGCTCGGAAACCAGCCCCAGCATTTT
>TRBD1|TRBV19|TRBJ2-1|.
CASSQDRDNEQFF
TGTGCCAGTAGTCAGGACAGGGACAATGAGCAGTTCTTC
>TRBD1|TRBV19|TRBJ2-2|.
CASRPTGGITGELFF
TGTGCCAGTAGACCAACAGGGGGTATCACCGGGGAGCTGTTTTTT
>TRBD2|TRBV2|TRBJ2-1|.
CASSEPLAGAGNEQFF
TGTGCCAGCAGTGAACCCCTAGCGGGAGCTGGTAATGAGCAGTTCTTC
>.|TRBV19|TRBJ1-2|few
CASSATSIGGYTF
TGTGCCAGTAGTGCGACTAGTATCGGTGGCTACACCTTC
>TRBD2|TRBV9|TRBJ2-1|.
CASSPYSGYSYNEQFF
TGTGCCAGCAGCCCCTATAGCGGGTACTCCTACAATGAGCAGTTCTTC
>.|TRBV5-5|TRBJ1-2|.
CASSFRDTQGYGYTF
TGTGCCAGCAGCTTCCGGGACACTCAGGGCTATGGCTACACCTTC
>TRBD1|TRBV29-1|TRBJ2-3|.
CSGDRGGTDTQYF
TGCAGCGGGGACAGGGGAGGCACAGATACGCAGTATTTT
>TRBD2|TRBV5-1|TRBJ2-1|.
CASRGLADSYNEQFF
TGCGCCAGCAGAGGACTAGCGGACTCCTACAATGAGCAGTTCTTC
>.|TRBV19|TRBJ2-3|.
CASSIDLTTVYSTDTQYF
TGTGCCAGTAGTATAGATCTAACTACCGTCTATAGCACAGATACGCAGTATTTT
>.|TRBV6-5|TRBJ1-2|.
CASGRGGGGYTF
TGTGCCAGCGGCCGAGGGGGTGGTGGCTACACCTTC
>TRBD1|TRBV19|TRBJ2-1|.
CASTGTGGPNEQFF
TGTGCCAGTACCGGGACAGGGGGCCCCAATGAGCAGTTCTTC
>.|TRBV7-2|TRBJ2-2|once
CASSLLGNTGELFF
TGTGCCAGCAGCTTACTAGGGAACACCGGGGAGCTGTTTTTT
>.|TRBV30|TRBJ2-2|.
CAWAGSDTGELFF
TGTGCCTGGGCAGGGTCGGACACCGGGGAGCTGTTTTTT
>.|TRBV11-2|TRBJ1-3|few
CASSPGISGNTIYF
TGTGCCAGCAGCCCAGGGATCTCTGGAAACACCATATATTTT
>TRBD2|TRBV7-2|TRBJ2-7|.
CASTSSGGGLYEQYF
TGTGCCAGCACCTCAAGCGGGGGGGGACTTTACGAGCAGTACTTC
>.|TRBV7-6|TRBJ2-1|.
CASSLDPSGNEQFF
TGTGCCAGCAGCTTAGACCCGAGCGGCAATGAGCAGTTCTTC
>TRBD2|TRBV2|TRBJ2-1|.
CASSLLAVAQFF
TGTGCCAGCAGCCTACTAGCGGTGGCGCAGTTCTTC
>TRBD2|TRBV7-9|TRBJ2-3|.
CASSQGPGGPIDTQYF
TGTGCCAGCAGCCAGGGTCCGGGAGGGCCGATAGATACGCAGTATTTT
>.|TRBV5-8|TRBJ2-5|.
CASSLDGRMIRQETQYF
TGTGCCAGCAGCTTGGATGGCAGGATGATCAGACAAGAGACCCAGTACTTC
>.|TRBV5-3|TRBJ2-5|.
CARSFCVSIVETQYF
TGTGCCAGAAGCTTTTGTGTTAGCATCGTCGAGACCCAGTACTTC
>TRBD2|TRBV11-3|TRBJ2-1|.
CASSPSTGLDGEQFF
TGTGCCAGCAGCCCGTCGACGGGACTAGACGGTGAGCAGTTCTTC
>TRBD2|TRBV5-5|TRBJ2-1|.
CASSQGLLYNEQFF
TGTGCCAGCAGCCAGGGACTACTATACAATGAGCAGTTCTTC
>.|TRBV1|TRBJ2-5|.
CTSSPPSREKQETQYF
TGCACCAGCAGCCCCCCCAGCCGGGAAAAACAAGAGACCCAGTACTTC
>TRBD1|TRBV3-1/TRBV3-2|TRBJ1-2|.
CASTDGGGTANYGYTF
TGTGCCAGCACAGATGGAGGGGGGACAGCTAACTATGGCTACACCTTC